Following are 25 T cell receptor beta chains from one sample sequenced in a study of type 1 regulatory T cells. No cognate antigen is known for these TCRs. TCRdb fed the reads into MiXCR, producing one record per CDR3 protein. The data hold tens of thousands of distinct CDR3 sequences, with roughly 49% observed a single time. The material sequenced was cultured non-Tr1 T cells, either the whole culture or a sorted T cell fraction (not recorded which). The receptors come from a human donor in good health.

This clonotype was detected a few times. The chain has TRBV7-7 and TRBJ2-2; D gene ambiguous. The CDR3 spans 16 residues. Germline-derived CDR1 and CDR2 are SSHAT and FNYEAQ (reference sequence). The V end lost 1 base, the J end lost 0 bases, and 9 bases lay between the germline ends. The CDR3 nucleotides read TGTGCCAGCAGCTTAGGTGTAGAAGCGAACACCGGGGAGCTGTTTTTT. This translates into CASSLGVEANTGELFF. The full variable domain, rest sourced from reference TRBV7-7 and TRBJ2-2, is GAGVSQSPRYKVTKRGQDVTLRCDPISSHATLYWYQQALGQGPEFLTYFNYEAQPDKSGLPSDRFSAERPEGSISTLTIQRTEQRDSAMYRCASSLGVEANTGELFFGEGSRLTVL.

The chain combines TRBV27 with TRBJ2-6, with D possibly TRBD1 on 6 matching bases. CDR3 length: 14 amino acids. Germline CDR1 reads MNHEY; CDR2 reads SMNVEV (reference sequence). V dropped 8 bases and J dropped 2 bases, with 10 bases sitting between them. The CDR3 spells CASGSGAGANVLTF. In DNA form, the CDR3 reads TGTGCCAGCGGTTCAGGGGCTGGGGCCAACGTCCTGACTTTC.

CDR3 DNA: TGCGCCAGCAGCTTGCCCCCGGGACAGGGTACCCCCTACGAGCAGTACTTC. Protein: CASSLPPGQGTPYEQYF. The chain is built from TRBV5-1 and TRBJ2-7, with 9 bases identical to TRBD1. This CDR3 contains 17 residues. The V segment lost 1 base and the J segment 2 bases; nucleotides outside the gene matches: 10. The germline CDR1 and CDR2 sequences are SGHRS and YFSETQ.

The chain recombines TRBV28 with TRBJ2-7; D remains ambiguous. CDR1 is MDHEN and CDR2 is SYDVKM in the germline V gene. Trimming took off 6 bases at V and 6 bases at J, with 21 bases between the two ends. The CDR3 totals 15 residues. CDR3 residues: CASSDWALGTSEQYF. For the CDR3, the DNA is TGTGCCAGCAGCGACTGGGCCTTGGGTACTTCCGAGCAGTACTTC.

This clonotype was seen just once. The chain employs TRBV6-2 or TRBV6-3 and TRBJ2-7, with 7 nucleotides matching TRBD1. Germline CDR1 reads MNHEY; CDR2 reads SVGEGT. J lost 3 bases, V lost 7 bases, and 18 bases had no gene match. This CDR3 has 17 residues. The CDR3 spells CASKPDRVGSMIYEQYF. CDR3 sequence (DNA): TGTGCCAGCAAACCAGACAGGGTAGGGTCGATGATCTACGAGCAGTACTTC.

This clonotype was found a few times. The CDR3, as DNA: TGTGCCAGCTCACCGGGACAACCATACGAGCAGTACTTC. It is translated as CASSPGQPYEQYF. This chain links TRBV18 with TRBJ2-7; D possibly corresponds to TRBD1 (6 bases). The V gene lost 3 bases and the J gene lost 4 bases, with 10 bases spanning the gap. CDR3 length equals 13 residues. Per the germline V gene, CDR1 is KGHSH and CDR2 is LQKENI.

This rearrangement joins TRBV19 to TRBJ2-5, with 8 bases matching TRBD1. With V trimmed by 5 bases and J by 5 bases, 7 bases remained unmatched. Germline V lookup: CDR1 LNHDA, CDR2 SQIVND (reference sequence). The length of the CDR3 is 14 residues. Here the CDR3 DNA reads TGTGCCAGTAGTTGGCGGACAGGGCTTGAGACCCAGTACTTC. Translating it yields CASSWRTGLETQYF.

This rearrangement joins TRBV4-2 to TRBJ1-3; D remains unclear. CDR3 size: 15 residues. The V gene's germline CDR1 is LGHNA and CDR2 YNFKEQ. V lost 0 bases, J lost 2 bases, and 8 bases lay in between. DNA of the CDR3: TGTGCCAGCAGCCAAGATCGCCAGCCTGGAAACACCATATATTTT. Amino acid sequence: CASSQDRQPGNTIYF.

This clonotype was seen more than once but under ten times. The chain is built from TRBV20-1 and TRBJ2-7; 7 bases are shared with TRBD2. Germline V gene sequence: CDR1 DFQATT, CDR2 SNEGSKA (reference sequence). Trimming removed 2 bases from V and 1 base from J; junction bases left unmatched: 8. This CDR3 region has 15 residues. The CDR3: CSARNPTGGSYEQYF. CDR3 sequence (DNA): TGCAGTGCTAGAAATCCCACGGGGGGATCCTACGAGCAGTACTTC.

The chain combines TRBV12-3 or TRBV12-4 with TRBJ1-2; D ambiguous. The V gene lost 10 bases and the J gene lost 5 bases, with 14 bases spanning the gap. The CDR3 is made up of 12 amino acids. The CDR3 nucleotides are TGTGCCACCACGGGGAGGGCATATGGCTACACCTTC. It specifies CATTGRAYGYTF.

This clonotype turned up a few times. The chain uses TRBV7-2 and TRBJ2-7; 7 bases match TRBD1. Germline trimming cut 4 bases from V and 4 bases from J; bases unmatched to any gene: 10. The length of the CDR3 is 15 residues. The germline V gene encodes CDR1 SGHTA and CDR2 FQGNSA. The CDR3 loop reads CASSSERQGPYEQYF. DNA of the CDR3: TGTGCCAGCAGCTCAGAAAGACAGGGACCTTACGAGCAGTACTTC.

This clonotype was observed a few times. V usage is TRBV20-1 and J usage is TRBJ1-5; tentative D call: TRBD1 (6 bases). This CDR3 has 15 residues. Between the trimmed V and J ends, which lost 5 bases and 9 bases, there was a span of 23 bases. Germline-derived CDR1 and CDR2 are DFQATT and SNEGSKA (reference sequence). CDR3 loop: CSALTTGGPRGPQHF. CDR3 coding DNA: TGCAGTGCTCTGACCACCGGGGGCCCCAGGGGGCCCCAGCATTTT.

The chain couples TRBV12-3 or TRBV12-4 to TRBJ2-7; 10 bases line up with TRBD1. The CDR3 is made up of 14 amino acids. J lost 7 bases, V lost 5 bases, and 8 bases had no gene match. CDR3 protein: CASSPGQGILEQYF. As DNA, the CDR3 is TGTGCCAGCAGTCCGGGACAGGGGATTCTGGAGCAGTACTTC.

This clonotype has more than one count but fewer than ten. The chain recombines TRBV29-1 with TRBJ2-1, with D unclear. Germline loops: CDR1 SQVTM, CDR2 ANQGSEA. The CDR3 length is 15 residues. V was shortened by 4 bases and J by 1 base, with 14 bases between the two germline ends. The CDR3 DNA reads TGCAGCGTTGGGATATCGGCAGCGTCCTACAATGAGCAGTTCTTC. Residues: CSVGISAASYNEQFF.

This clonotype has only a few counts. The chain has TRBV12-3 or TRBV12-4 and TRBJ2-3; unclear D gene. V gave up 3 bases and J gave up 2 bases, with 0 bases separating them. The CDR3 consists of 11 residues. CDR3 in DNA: TGTGCCAGCAGTTTCACAGATACGCAGTATTTT. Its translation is CASSFTDTQYF.

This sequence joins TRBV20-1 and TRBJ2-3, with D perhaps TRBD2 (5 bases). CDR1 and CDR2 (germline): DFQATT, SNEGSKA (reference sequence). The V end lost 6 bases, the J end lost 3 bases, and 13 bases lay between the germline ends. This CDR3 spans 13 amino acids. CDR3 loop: CSAPDEGTDTQYF. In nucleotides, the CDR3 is TGCAGTGCCCCAGATGAGGGAACAGATACGCAGTATTTT.

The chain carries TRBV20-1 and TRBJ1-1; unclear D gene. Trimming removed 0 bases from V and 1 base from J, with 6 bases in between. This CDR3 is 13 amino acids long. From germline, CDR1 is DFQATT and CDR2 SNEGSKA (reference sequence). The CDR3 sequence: CSARDAQNTEAFF. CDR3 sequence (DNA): TGCAGTGCTAGAGATGCACAGAACACTGAAGCTTTCTTT.

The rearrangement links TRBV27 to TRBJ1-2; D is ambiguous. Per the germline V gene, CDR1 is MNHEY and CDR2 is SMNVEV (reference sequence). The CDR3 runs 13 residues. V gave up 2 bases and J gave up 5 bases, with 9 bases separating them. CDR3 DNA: TGTGCCAGCAGTTTAGGCGGGCGGTATGGCTACACCTTC. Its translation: CASSLGGRYGYTF.

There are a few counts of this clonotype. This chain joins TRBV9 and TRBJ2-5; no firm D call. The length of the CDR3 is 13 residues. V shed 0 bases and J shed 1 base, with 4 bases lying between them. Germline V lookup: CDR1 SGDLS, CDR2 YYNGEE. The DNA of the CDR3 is TGTGCCAGCAGCGTAGGGCCCCAAGAGACCCAGTACTTC. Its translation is CASSVGPQETQYF. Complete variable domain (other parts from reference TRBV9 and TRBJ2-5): DSGVTQTPKHLITATGQRVTLRCSPRSGDLSVYWYQQSLDQGLQFLIQYYNGEERAKGNILERFSAQQFPDLHSELNLSSLELGDSALYFCASSVGPQETQYFGPGTRLLVL.

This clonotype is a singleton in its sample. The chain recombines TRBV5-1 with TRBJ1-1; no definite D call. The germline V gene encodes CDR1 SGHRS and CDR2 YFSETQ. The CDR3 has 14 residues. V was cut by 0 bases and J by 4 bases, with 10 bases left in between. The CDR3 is CASSLGREGTEAFF. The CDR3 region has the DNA TGCGCCAGCAGCTTGGGGAGGGAGGGCACTGAAGCTTTCTTT.

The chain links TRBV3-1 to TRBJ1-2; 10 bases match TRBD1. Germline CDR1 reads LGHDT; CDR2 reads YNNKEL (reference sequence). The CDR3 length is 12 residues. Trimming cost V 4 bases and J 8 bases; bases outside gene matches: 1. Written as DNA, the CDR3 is TGTGCCAGCAGCCCGACAGGGGGCGGCTACACCTTC. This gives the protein CASSPTGGGYTF.

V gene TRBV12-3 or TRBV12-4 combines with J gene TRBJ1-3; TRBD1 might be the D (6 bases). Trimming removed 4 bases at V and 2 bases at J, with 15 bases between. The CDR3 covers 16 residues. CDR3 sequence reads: CASSSNLGTPGNTIYF. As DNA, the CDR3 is TGTGCCAGCAGTTCTAACTTAGGGACACCTGGAAACACCATATATTTT.

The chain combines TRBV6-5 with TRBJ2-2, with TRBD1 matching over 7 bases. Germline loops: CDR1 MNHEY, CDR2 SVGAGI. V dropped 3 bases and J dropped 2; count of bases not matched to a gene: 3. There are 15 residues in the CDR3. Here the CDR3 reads CASSYDRVNTGELFF. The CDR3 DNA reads TGTGCCAGCAGTTATGACAGGGTTAACACCGGGGAGCTGTTTTTT.

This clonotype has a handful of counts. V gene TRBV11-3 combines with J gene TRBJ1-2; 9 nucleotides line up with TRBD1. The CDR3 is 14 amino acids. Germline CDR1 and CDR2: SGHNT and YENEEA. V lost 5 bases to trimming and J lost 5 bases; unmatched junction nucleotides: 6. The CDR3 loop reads CASSPGQGAYGYTF. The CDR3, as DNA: TGTGCCAGCAGCCCGGGACAGGGAGCATATGGCTACACCTTC.

CDR3 sequence (DNA): TGTGCCACCAGTCCCGCAGGGAGGAGCACTGAAGCTTTCTTT. Its protein product is CATSPAGRSTEAFF. The chain is built from TRBV24-1 and TRBJ1-1, with D perhaps TRBD1 (5 bases). The V gene lost 6 bases and the J gene lost 4 bases, with 14 bases spanning the gap. Germline-derived CDR1 and CDR2 are KGHDR and SFDVKD. CDR3 size: 14 residues.